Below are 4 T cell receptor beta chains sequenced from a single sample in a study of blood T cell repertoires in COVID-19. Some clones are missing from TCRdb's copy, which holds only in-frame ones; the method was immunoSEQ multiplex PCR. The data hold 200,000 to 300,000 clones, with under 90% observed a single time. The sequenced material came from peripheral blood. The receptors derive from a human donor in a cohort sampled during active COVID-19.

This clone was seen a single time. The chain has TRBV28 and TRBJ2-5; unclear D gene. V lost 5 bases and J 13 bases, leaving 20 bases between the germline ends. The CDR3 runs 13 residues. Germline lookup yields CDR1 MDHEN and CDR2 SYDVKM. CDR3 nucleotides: TGTGCCAGCAGTCCCGACTCATTTGTCGGCCTGTACTTC. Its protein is CASSPDSFVGLYF. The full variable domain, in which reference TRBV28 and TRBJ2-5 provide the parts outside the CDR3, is DVKVTQSSRYLVKRTGEKVFLECVQDMDHENMFWYRQDPGLGLRLIYFSYDVKMKEKGDIPEGYSVSREKKERFSLILESASTNQTSMYLCASSPDSFVGLYFGPGTRLLVL.

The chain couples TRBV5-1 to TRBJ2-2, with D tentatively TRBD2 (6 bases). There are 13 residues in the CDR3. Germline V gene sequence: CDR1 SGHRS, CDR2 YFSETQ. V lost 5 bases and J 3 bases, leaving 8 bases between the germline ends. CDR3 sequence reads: CASSREYTGELFF. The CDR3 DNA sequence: TGCGCCAGCAGTCGGGAGTACACCGGGGAGCTGTTTTTT.

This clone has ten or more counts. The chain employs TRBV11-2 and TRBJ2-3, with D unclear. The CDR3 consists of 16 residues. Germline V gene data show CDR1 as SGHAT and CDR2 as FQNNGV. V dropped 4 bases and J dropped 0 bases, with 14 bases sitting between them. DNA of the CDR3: TGTGCCAGCAGCTCTAGAGGAGCGCTCAGCACAGATACGCAGTATTTT. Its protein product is CASSSRGALSTDTQYF.

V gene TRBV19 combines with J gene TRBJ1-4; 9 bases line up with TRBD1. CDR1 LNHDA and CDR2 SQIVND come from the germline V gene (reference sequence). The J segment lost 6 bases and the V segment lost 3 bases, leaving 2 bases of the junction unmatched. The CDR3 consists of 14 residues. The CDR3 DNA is TGTGCCAGTAGTATCCGGGACAGGGATGAAAAACTGTTTTTT. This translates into CASSIRDRDEKLFF.